Listed below are T cell receptor beta chains from one sample, sequenced in a study of blood T cell repertoires in COVID-19. Sequencing was performed with immunoSEQ multiplex PCR; in TCRdb, only in-frame clones are kept and a portion is missing. The sample has roughly 80,000 clones, under 85% seen once; the top ten hold about 9%. The sequenced sample consisted of peripheral blood. All receptors come from a human donor in a cohort sampled during active COVID-19. Each CDR3 is given with its conserved first and last residue.

cdr3_length	v_call	cdr3_aa
16	TRBV5-1	CASSLGTSGSTDTQYF
12	TRBV6-6	CASRQENQPQHF
15	TRBV25-1	CASSDTGTGVHEQYF
16	TRBV12-5	CASGLVGTSGRGLSFF
15	TRBV7-2	CASSLKRAAYNEQFF
14	TRBV18	CASSSGQGTDTQYF
13	TRBV5-6	CASSPDNSYEQYF
13	TRBV6-5	CASSQNLNTEAFF
15	TRBV7-9	CASTEGSYSNQPQHF
12	TRBV19	CASSARKAEAFF
14	TRBV2	CASKTGRGNQPQHF
17	TRBV5-6	CASNERSGGLLLYEQYF
16	TRBV6-1	CASSEKRVGSYNEQFF
15	TRBV9	CASSLTSGGPGELFF
13	TRBV19	CASRDRENSPLHF
15	TRBV2	CASSEAQGFTYEQYF
16	TRBV14	CASSGWRGGSYNEQFF
16	TRBV7-9	CASSSRLAGVTYEQYF
14	TRBV5-4	CASSSPGANYGYTF
13	TRBV30	CAWTGSGQETQYF
11	TRBV7-2	CASSSTGEAFF
16	TRBV27	CASSLLGQGLVNEQFF
12	TRBV30	CAWSRSSAEQFF
16	TRBV7-8	CASSLVRAAGGNTIYF
18	TRBV11-2	CASSKASQLAGTYNEQFF
14	TRBV10-1	CASSDRQEDTEAFF
13	TRBV28	CASSLTGGYEQYF
15	TRBV6-4	CASSEGRGRNSPLHF
15	TRBV7-3	CASSRGGFPADTQYF
13	TRBV11-1	CASSLELNSPLHF
15	TRBV5-1	CASSQAGGRVDEQYF
16	TRBV9	CASSAEGDPSYNEQFF
14	TRBV10-3	CATVPGGSYNEQFF
13	TRBV6-5	CASTRGANQPQHF
13	TRBV18	CASSGAVEETQYF
16	TRBV2	CASSPGTSGSMDTQYF
18	TRBV5-1	CASSLLAGRSGGANVLTF
13	TRBV12-3/TRBV12-4	CASSLREDEKLFF
14	TRBV5-1	CASSSGGAGNTIYF
13	TRBV28	CASRTTNIDTQYF
15	TRBV10-3	CAISLSGQGNNEQFF
12	TRBV18	CASSATGETQYF